Listed below are T cell receptor beta chains from one sample, sequenced in a study of PD-L1 blockade in urothelial cancer. Method: immunoSEQ multiplex PCR; TCRdb's copy keeps in-frame clones and lacks some. The table has 95,000 to 130,000 clones, roughly 89% seen once; the top ten hold about 1.8%. This sample comprised PBMCs, obtained around atezolizumab (anti-PD-L1) treatment. All receptors come from a man between 60 and 75 years old with urothelial cancer. Both conserved end residues are part of each CDR3. The order of the fields is D gene, J gene, V gene, clone size, CDR3 DNA, CDR3 protein. D genes are given only for firm matches. Clone sizes are given selectively: once, few, many, or a class where the clone is expanded.

NA TRBJ1-1 TRBV11-1 NA TGTGCCAGCCGGGGGACCCGCGGGGTGAACACTGAAGCTTTCTTT CASRGTRGVNTEAFF
NA TRBJ1-1 TRBV12-5 NA TGTGCTAGTGGTTTGCCCCGACAGATGAACACTGAAGCTTTCTTT CASGLPRQMNTEAFF
NA TRBJ2-1 TRBV7-3 NA TGTGCCAGCAGCTACGGGACTGAGCCCAATGAGCAGTTCTTC CASSYGTEPNEQFF
TRBD2 TRBJ2-5 TRBV5-1 NA TGCGCCAGCAGCTTGATGGTAGCGGGGGGCCAAGAGACCCAGTACTTC CASSLMVAGGQETQYF
NA TRBJ1-2 TRBV19 NA TGTGCCAGTGGCCTTAACTATGGCTACACCTTC CASGLNYGYTF
NA TRBJ1-2 TRBV20-1 NA TGCAGTGCTCCCGGGGGCTATGGCTACACCTTC CSAPGGYGYTF
TRBD1 TRBJ2-5 TRBV7-7 NA TGTGCCAGCAGCTTATCCGGACAGGCCGGGGAAGAGACCCAGTACTTC CASSLSGQAGEETQYF
NA TRBJ2-1 TRBV5-1 NA TGCGCCAGCAGCTTGGCTGGGGCCGATTACAATGAGCAGTTCTTC CASSLAGADYNEQFF
NA TRBJ1-1 TRBV2 NA TGTGCCAGCAGGGAAGGGTTATCGGGCACTGAAGCTTTCTTT CASREGLSGTEAFF
NA TRBJ2-7 TRBV7-8 few TGTGCCAGCAGCTTAGCGGCGGGGACCTCCTACGAGCAGTACTTC CASSLAAGTSYEQYF
NA TRBJ2-7 TRBV28 NA TGTGCCAGCAGCCTAGGAGGCTACGAGCAGTACTTC CASSLGGYEQYF
TRBD2 TRBJ2-1 TRBV6-5 NA TGTGCCAGCAGTCTACTAGCGGGAGCTAACAATGAGCAGTTCTTC CASSLLAGANNEQFF
NA TRBJ1-2 TRBV7-2 NA TGTGCCAGCAGACCCAGAACCTTCTATGGCTACACCTTC CASRPRTFYGYTF
TRBD2 TRBJ2-7 TRBV7-9 NA TGTGCCAGCAGCTTAACCGGGACTAGCGGATACGAGCAGTATTTC CASSLTGTSGYEQYF
TRBD2 TRBJ2-2 TRBV5-1 once TGCGCCAGCAGCTTGGGACTAGCGGGGAACACCGGGGAGCTGTTTTTT CASSLGLAGNTGELFF
TRBD2 TRBJ2-1 TRBV30 NA TGTGCCTGGAGCTACGGGGGGGAGCAGTTCTTC CAWSYGGEQFF
NA TRBJ2-2 TRBV10-1 NA TGCGCCAGCAGTGAATCCTCGCGGGTCTGGGGTGCCGGGGAGCTGTTTTTT CASSESSRVWGAGELFF
NA TRBJ2-2 TRBV11-3 NA TGTGCCAGCAGCTCAGGGGAATGGGACACCGGGGAGCTGTTTTTT CASSSGEWDTGELFF
TRBD1 TRBJ2-7 TRBV2 NA TGTGCCAGCAGTGACCTTCTCAGGGGGACCTACGAGCAGTACTTC CASSDLLRGTYEQYF
NA TRBJ1-2 TRBV5-4 NA TGTGCCAGCAGCCAAACCCAGACAGTCCCCTATGGCTACACCTTC CASSQTQTVPYGYTF
TRBD1 TRBJ2-1 TRBV5-4 NA TGTGCCAGCAGCTTGGCGGCGGACAGGGTCCCAACCGGCCACAATGAGCAGTTCTTC CASSLAADRVPTGHNEQFF
NA TRBJ1-1 TRBV5-1 once TGCGCCAGCAGCCCGGGACATCTCAACACTGAAGCTTTCTTT CASSPGHLNTEAFF
NA TRBJ2-7 TRBV6-6 NA TGTGCCAGCAGGGCAGGGCATCCCTACGAGCAGTACTTC CASRAGHPYEQYF
NA TRBJ2-5 TRBV28 few TGTGCCAGCAGACCCGGACACCCACAAGAGACCCAGTACTTC CASRPGHPQETQYF
NA TRBJ1-3 TRBV19 few TGTTCATCCCACTCTGGAAACACCATATATTTT CSSHSGNTIYF
TRBD1 TRBJ1-3 TRBV18 NA TGTGCCAGCTCACCGACAGGGGGAAGTGGAAACACCATATATTTT CASSPTGGSGNTIYF
NA TRBJ2-4 TRBV27 NA TGTGCCAGCCGGGGGTTAGCCAAAAACATTCAGTACTTC CASRGLAKNIQYF
TRBD1 TRBJ2-3 TRBV27 NA TGTGCCAGCAGTGCCGGACAGGGGAAGACAGATACGCAGTATTTT CASSAGQGKTDTQYF
TRBD2 TRBJ2-7 TRBV5-1 NA TGCGCCAGCAGCTATGGGACTAGCGGGACAATCTACGAGCAGTACTTC CASSYGTSGTIYEQYF
TRBD2 TRBJ2-7 TRBV5-1 NA TGCGCCAGCAGGTTGGGAGGCGGGGGGGAAACCTACGAGCAGTACTTC CASRLGGGGETYEQYF
NA TRBJ2-5 TRBV10-1 NA TGCGCCAGCAGTGAGTCGCGGGAGACCCAGTACTTC CASSESRETQYF
NA TRBJ2-5 TRBV9 once TGTGCCAGCAGCGTATACCCCAGATCAGAGACCCAGTACTTC CASSVYPRSETQYF
NA TRBJ2-5 TRBV7-9 NA TGTGCCAGCAGAGGCGGGGAGACCCAGTACTTC CASRGGETQYF
TRBD1 TRBJ2-5 TRBV18 NA TGTGCCAGCTCACTACGGACAGGGTCACTCCAAGAGACCCAGTACTTC CASSLRTGSLQETQYF
TRBD2 TRBJ2-7 TRBV7-2 once TGTGCCAGCAGCCCGGGACTAGCGGGAGAGGGGTACGAGCAGTACTTC CASSPGLAGEGYEQYF
NA TRBJ2-7 TRBV7-9 NA TGTGCCAGCAGCCAAATACTCGGCGGGCCCTACGAGCAGTACTTC CASSQILGGPYEQYF
NA TRBJ2-5 TRBV4-1 once TGCGCCAGCAGCCAAGATAACGCAGGGGATTATCAAGAGACCCAGTACTTC CASSQDNAGDYQETQYF
NA TRBJ2-5 TRBV7-3 NA TGTGCCAGCAGTTTAGGTGGGGGCCCGCCTGAGACCCAGTACTTC CASSLGGGPPETQYF
NA TRBJ2-3 TRBV14 NA TGTGCCAGCAGCCAACTTAGCGGAACCAACACAGATACGCAGTATTTT CASSQLSGTNTDTQYF
TRBD1 TRBJ1-2 TRBV28 once TGTGCCACCCGACAGGGGAGCGCCTATGGCTACACCTTC CATRQGSAYGYTF
NA TRBJ1-1 TRBV10-2 NA TGCGCCAGCAGTGAGTCGAATGAGGGATTGGGAGCTTTCTTT CASSESNEGLGAFF
NA TRBJ1-2 TRBV9 NA TGTGCCAGCAGCCCCACAGACACCTATGGCTACACCTTC CASSPTDTYGYTF
NA TRBJ1-5 TRBV9 NA TGTGCCAGCAGCGTAGTCCCGAATCAGCCCCAGCATTTT CASSVVPNQPQHF
TRBD1 TRBJ2-7 TRBV11-2 NA TGTGCCAGCAGCTTAGCTACAGGGGGCCGATCCTACGAGCAGTACTTC CASSLATGGRSYEQYF
TRBD2 TRBJ2-5 TRBV28 NA TGTGCCAGCAGTTCCTCTAGCGGGAGCGGGTGGGAGACCCAGTACTTC CASSSSSGSGWETQYF